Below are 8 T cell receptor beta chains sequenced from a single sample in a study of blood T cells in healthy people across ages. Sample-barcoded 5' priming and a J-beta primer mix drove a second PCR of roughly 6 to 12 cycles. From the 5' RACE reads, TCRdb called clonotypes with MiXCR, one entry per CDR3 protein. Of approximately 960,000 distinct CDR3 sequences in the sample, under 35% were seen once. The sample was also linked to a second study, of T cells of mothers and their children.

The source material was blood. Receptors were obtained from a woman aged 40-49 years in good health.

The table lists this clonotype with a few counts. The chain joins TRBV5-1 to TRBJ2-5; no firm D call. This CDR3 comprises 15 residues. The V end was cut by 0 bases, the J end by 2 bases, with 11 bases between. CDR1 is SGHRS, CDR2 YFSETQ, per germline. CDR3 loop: CASSLEPRSQETQYF. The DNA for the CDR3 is TGCGCCAGCAGCTTGGAACCTCGGTCACAAGAGACCCAGTACTTC.

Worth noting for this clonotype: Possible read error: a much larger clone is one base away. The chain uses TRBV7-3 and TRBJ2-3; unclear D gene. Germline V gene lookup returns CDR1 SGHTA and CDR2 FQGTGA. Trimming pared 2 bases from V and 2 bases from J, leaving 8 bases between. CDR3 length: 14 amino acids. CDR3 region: CASSLVGHTDTQYF. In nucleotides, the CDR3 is TGTGCCAGCAGCTTAGTTGGGCACACAGATACGCAGTATTTT.

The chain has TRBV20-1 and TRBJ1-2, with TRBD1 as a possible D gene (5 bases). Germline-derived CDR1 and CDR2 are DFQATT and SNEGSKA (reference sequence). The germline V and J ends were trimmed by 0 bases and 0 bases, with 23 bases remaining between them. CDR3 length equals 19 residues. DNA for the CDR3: TGCAGTGCTAGAGACTTAATCAAGGCAGGCGCGACAGCTAACTATGGCTACACCTTC. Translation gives CSARDLIKAGATANYGYTF.

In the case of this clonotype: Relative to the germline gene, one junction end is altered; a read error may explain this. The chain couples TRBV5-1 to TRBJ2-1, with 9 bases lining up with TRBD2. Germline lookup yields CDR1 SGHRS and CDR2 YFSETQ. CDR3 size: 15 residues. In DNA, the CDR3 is TGCACCAGCTATCAAAGCGGGGGGTCCTACAATGAGCAGTTCTTC. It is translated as CTSYQSGGSYNEQFF.

The CDR3 region has the DNA TGTGCCAGCAGCTACCGACTGGGAATCTACGAGCAGTACTTC. This sequence encodes CASSYRLGIYEQYF. This rearrangement joins TRBV7-8 to TRBJ2-7; D call uncertain. V lost 4 bases to trimming and J lost 3 bases, with 13 bases between them. This CDR3 comprises 14 residues. The germline gives CDR1 SGHVS, CDR2 FQNEAQ.

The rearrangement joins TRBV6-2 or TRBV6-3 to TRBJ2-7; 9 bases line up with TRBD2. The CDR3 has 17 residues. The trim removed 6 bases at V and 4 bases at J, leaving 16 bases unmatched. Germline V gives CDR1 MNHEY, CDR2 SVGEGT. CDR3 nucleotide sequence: TGTGCCAGCAGACCTGTCAGACGAGCGGGGGGTCCTTACGAGCAGTACTTC. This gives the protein CASRPVRRAGGPYEQYF.

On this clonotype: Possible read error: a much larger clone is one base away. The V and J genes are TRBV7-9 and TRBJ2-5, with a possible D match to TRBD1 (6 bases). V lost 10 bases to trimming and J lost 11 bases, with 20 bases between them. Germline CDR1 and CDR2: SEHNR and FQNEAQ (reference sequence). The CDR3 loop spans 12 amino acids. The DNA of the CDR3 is TGTGCCACCCTCGGACAGTCCAATGAGCAGTACTTC. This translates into CATLGQSNEQYF.

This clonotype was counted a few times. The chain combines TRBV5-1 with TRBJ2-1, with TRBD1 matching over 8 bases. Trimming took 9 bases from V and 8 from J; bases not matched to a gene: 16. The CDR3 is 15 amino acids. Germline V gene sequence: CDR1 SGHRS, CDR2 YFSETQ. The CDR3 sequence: CATTPGGQGSDEQFF. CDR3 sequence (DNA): TGCGCCACCACCCCTGGAGGACAGGGTTCCGATGAGCAGTTCTTC.